This TCR beta chain was recorded in a study of Graves' ophthalmopathy and Graves' hyperthyroidism. Study information: No treatment had been given when peripheral blood was collected at initial diagnosis.

RNA transcripts provided the template for amplifying TCR beta CDR3 regions. After a first-round RT-PCR with HTBI primers, a second-round multiplex PCR was run. TCRdb re-called the multiplex PCR reads through MiXCR, storing one row per CDR3 protein. The repertoire holds hundreds of thousands of distinct CDR3 sequences, with roughly 39% as singletons. This clonotype appeared many times. The CDR3 consists of 14 residues. The V gene lost 3 bases and the J gene lost 11 bases, with 19 bases spanning the gap. The V gene's germline CDR1 is ENHRY and CDR2 SYGVKD. Source material: peripheral blood. The chain couples TRBV10-3 to TRBJ1-1; D not resolved. The TCR was taken from an adult man with Graves' ophthalmopathy. The CDR3 DNA sequence: TGTGCCATCAGTGACAGCCCCGCTAATCCACAGGCTTTCTTT. It specifies CAISDSPANPQAFF.